This TCR beta chain comes out of a study of human T cells and chemical hapten exposure. Turning to the study itself: Researchers reported sensitizing a 2 cm by 2 cm upper inner arm skin site with 2% DPC. Variation in per-sample TCR yields came mainly from small pooled library volume differences. Overall study findings and caveats: Versus controls, expanded TCRs had significantly more large CDR3 similarity clusters.

Time point here: patch test 1, 2 weeks after DPC sensitization. The treatment was: therapeutic diphenylcyclopropenone sensitization with weekly scalp DPC. The donor pool consisted of alopecia patients aged 18 to 70 years, considered suitable for DPC. For this clonotype: What it recognizes is unknown.

TCRdb ran MiXCR on the RACE reads and lists one entry per CDR3 protein. The table has 150,000 to 200,000 distinct CDR3 sequences, 20% to 25% seen once; the top ten hold under 7%. This CDR3 spans 13 amino acids. Germline assignment: CDR1 MGHDK and CDR2 SYGVNS. V was trimmed by 3 bases and J by 4 bases, leaving 7 bases between them. The specimen comprised whole blood, sampled in connection with sensitization to the hapten diphenylcyclopropenone (DPC). This receptor was taken from a woman aged 50 to 60 with alopecia areata. Some clones in this sample may be carry-over from other donors' samples. V usage is TRBV25-1 and J usage is TRBJ1-5, with D hard to call. This CDR3 is CASSEGINQPQHF. CDR3 in DNA: TGTGCCAGCAGTGAGGGGATAAATCAGCCCCAGCATTTT.